Below, one T cell receptor (beta chain) is given with its context. No antigen is known for it. The entry originates in a study of blood T cells in healthy people across ages. Study details: Template switching recovered approximately one barcoded beta molecule for every two T cells.

Next came a second PCR, run for about 7 to 12 cycles, which used a sample-barcoded 5' primer along with a J-beta primer mix. A single record per CDR3 protein comes from TCRdb applying MiXCR to the 5' RACE reads. Here the sample spans around 1.5 million distinct CDR3 sequences, roughly 64% being singletons. The V end lost 5 bases, the J end lost 7 bases, and 15 bases lay between the germline ends. This CDR3 has 13 amino acids. Germline V lookup: CDR1 DFQATT, CDR2 SNEGSKA (reference sequence). Study-wide points: Estimated diversity, derived from one million T cells, was regarded as an underestimate. Older individuals had lower TCR beta diversity per million T cells (the decline was roughly linear).

The J gene is TRBJ2-1, the V gene TRBV20-1; D call uncertain. Sequenced sample: blood. The TCR sequence derives from a man aged 18 to 35 in good health. Here the CDR3 DNA reads TGCAGTGCTGAAAGGACCCCCGGGAATGAGCAGTTCTTC. This codes for CSAERTPGNEQFF.